The next 17 T cell receptor beta chains were all read from a single sample in a study of shared clonotypes between healthy human individuals. Using immunoSEQ multiplex PCR, the repertoire was profiled, and TCRdb retains in-frame clones only, with some absent. The table shows about 2.2 million clones, with 93% occurring only once. CD8 cells classed as naive were CD45RO-negative and positively selected for CCR7, excluding terminally differentiated effector memory CD45RA+ cells. Sequencing was carried out using naive CD8+ T cells from PBMCs. These receptors were collected from a man between 18 and 29 years old in good health. Some clones in this sample may be carry-over from other donors' samples.

Comments on this clone: The junction does not match germline at one end; this may be a read error. V is TRBV7-9 and J is TRBJ2-7; D assignment may be TRBD1 or TRBD2 (5 bases each). This CDR3 has 11 residues. Germline lookup yields CDR1 SEHNR and CDR2 FQNEAQ (reference sequence). The CDR3 sequence is CASSLGAERGF. CDR3 DNA: TGTGCCAGCAGCCTCGGGGCGGAAAGGGGCTTC.

V and J are TRBV30 and TRBJ2-1; 7 positions match TRBD2. Trimming took 1 base from V and 16 from J; bases not matched to a gene: 7. The CDR3 has 11 amino acids. The germline V gene encodes CDR1 GTSNPN and CDR2 SVGIG (reference sequence). This chain's CDR3 is CAWSGTGGNFF. CDR3 nucleotide sequence: TGTGCCTGGAGTGGTACGGGAGGAAACTTCTTC.

This chain uses TRBV6-5 with TRBJ1-5, with D hard to call. CDR3 size: 14 residues. Germline assignment: CDR1 MNHEY and CDR2 SVGAGI. The ends were cut back, 6 bases at V and 1 base at J, with 10 bases in the middle. The CDR3: CASRALDSNQPQHF. CDR3 in DNA: TGTGCCAGCAGGGCCCTGGACAGCAATCAGCCCCAGCATTTT.

The rearrangement uses TRBV9 and TRBJ1-2; 7 bases map to TRBD1. V shed 3 bases and J 2 bases; nucleotides not matched to a gene: 7. Germline V gene sequence: CDR1 SGDLS, CDR2 YYNGEE. The CDR3 covers 15 residues. The DNA for the CDR3 is TGTGCCAGCAGCGCCTGGACAGGAACAAACTATGGCTACACCTTC. Protein sequence: CASSAWTGTNYGYTF.

V is TRBV10-2 and J is TRBJ2-1; 8 nucleotides align to TRBD2. The CDR3 covers 15 residues. Germline V CDR1 and CDR2: WSHSY, SAAADI. Trimming cost V 2 bases and J 4 bases; bases outside gene matches: 4. The CDR3 region has the DNA TGCGCCAGCAGTGAGAGGCGGGAGGTTTACAATGAGCAGTTCTTC. Its translation is CASSERREVYNEQFF.

This clone was counted a single time. The J gene is TRBJ2-3, the V gene TRBV29-1; 9 nucleotides line up with TRBD1. J was trimmed by 3 bases and V by 6 bases; bases with no gene match: 4. The CDR3 extends over 13 amino acids. Germline V CDR1 and CDR2: SQVTM, ANQGSEA. In DNA form, the CDR3 reads TGCAGCGTGGAGGGACAGGGTACAGATACGCAGTATTTT. It is translated as CSVEGQGTDTQYF.

This chain joins TRBV11-3 and TRBJ2-3; TRBD1 matches 9 bases. V was pared by 5 bases and J by 1 base, with 16 bases of the junction left unmatched. Germline V gene data show CDR1 as SGHNT and CDR2 as YENEEA. The CDR3 has 19 amino acids. DNA for the CDR3: TGTGCCAGCAGCATACTCTCCGGGACAGGGCCATCTCGCACAGATACGCAGTATTTT. It translates to CASSILSGTGPSRTDTQYF.

V gene TRBV28 combines with J gene TRBJ2-7, with a possible D match to TRBD2 (5 bases). The V end was cut by 7 bases, the J end by 3 bases, with 10 bases between. CDR3 length equals 12 residues. Germline CDR1 and CDR2: MDHEN and SYDVKM. CDR3 loop: CASTGEDYEQYF. The CDR3 region has the DNA TGTGCCAGCACCGGGGAAGACTACGAGCAGTACTTC. Together with reference TRBV28 and TRBJ2-7, the CDR3 gives the full variable domain: DVKVTQSSRYLVKRTGEKVFLECVQDMDHENMFWYRQDPGLGLRLIYFSYDVKMKEKGDIPEGYSVSREKKERFSLILESASTNQTSMYLCASTGEDYEQYFGPGTRLTVT.

With respect to this clone: The identical CDR3 is also encoded by other nucleotide sequences in the sample. The V and J genes are TRBV5-1 and TRBJ2-7; 10 bases line up with TRBD1. Germline V gives CDR1 SGHRS, CDR2 YFSETQ. CDR3 length: 14 residues. V gave up 3 bases and J gave up 2 bases; unmatched junction bases: 2. The CDR3 sequence: CASSWDRGPYEQYF. CDR3 bases: TGCGCCAGCAGCTGGGACAGGGGCCCCTACGAGCAGTACTTC.

The chain is built from TRBV27 and TRBJ2-1, with D possibly being TRBD1 or TRBD2 (6 bases each). Trimming removed 8 bases from V and 3 bases from J, with 17 bases in between. The germline CDR1 and CDR2 sequences are MNHEY and SMNVEV (reference sequence). The CDR3 spans 15 residues. For the CDR3, the DNA is TGTGCCAGCGGGCCGAGGGGGGTGAACTACAATGAGCAGTTCTTC. As protein: CASGPRGVNYNEQFF.

Note on this clone: Within the sample, other DNA sequences also encode this same CDR3. This sequence joins TRBV27 and TRBJ2-3; TRBD2 agrees at 10 bases. In germline, CDR1 is MNHEY, CDR2 SMNVEV (reference sequence). This CDR3 comprises 16 residues. The V gene end was trimmed by 1 base and the J gene end by 1 base; junction bases not matched to a gene: 2. The DNA for the CDR3 is TGTGCCAGCAGTTTATTAACTAGCGGGGGCACAGATACGCAGTATTTT. Translation: CASSLLTSGGTDTQYF.

The J gene is TRBJ1-3, the V gene TRBV30; 7 nucleotides agree with TRBD1. Unmatched junction bases numbered 20, after V lost 2 bases and J lost 7 bases. CDR1 and CDR2 (germline): GTSNPN, SVGIG (reference sequence). The CDR3 has 18 residues. The CDR3 nucleotides are TGTGCCTGGAGTTTAAATCCCCCAGGGACAGCAAGTAGGAACACCATATATTTT. It yields the protein CAWSLNPPGTASRNTIYF.

The rearrangement joins TRBV27 to TRBJ2-1; D is unresolved. Germline CDR1 MNHEY, CDR2 SMNVEV (reference sequence). The length of the CDR3 is 17 residues. V dropped 1 base and J dropped 4 bases, with 17 bases sitting between them. CDR3 bases: TGTGCCAGCAGTTTATTGCGTCGGGCAGACCTATACAATGAGCAGTTCTTC. Its translation: CASSLLRRADLYNEQFF.

The chain is built from TRBV30 and TRBJ2-1; 8 nucleotides align to TRBD1. The CDR3 is 17 amino acids. The trim removed 3 bases at V and 3 bases at J, leaving 13 bases unmatched. The germline V gene encodes CDR1 GTSNPN and CDR2 SVGIG (reference sequence). The CDR3 nucleotides are TGTGCCTGGAGCGGAATCAGGGGGCAAGGGGTCTACAATGAGCAGTTCTTC. Protein: CAWSGIRGQGVYNEQFF.

This sequence joins TRBV4-1 and TRBJ2-3; no clear D. Germline V lookup: CDR1 MGHRA, CDR2 YSYEKL. CDR3 length equals 15 residues. V was shortened by 0 bases and J by 0 bases, with 7 bases between the two germline ends. The CDR3 DNA sequence: TGCGCCAGCAGCCAAGAAGGAGCTAGCACAGATACGCAGTATTTT. Amino acid sequence: CASSQEGASTDTQYF.

The sample holds a few counts of this clone. The V gene is TRBV9, the J gene TRBJ1-5, with 9 bases fitting TRBD1. The germline V gene has CDR1 SGDLS and CDR2 YYNGEE. J gave up 5 bases and V 0 bases, and 0 bases lay outside the gene matches. The CDR3 totals 14 residues. CDR3 in amino acids: CASSVGDRDQPQHF. In DNA, the CDR3 is TGTGCCAGCAGCGTAGGGGACAGGGATCAGCCCCAGCATTTT. Looking up the rest from reference TRBV9 and TRBJ1-5 gives the full variable domain: DSGVTQTPKHLITATGQRVTLRCSPRSGDLSVYWYQQSLDQGLQFLIQYYNGEERAKGNILERFSAQQFPDLHSELNLSSLELGDSALYFCASSVGDRDQPQHFGDGTRLSIL.

The V gene is TRBV9, the J gene TRBJ2-7; D is undetermined. Germline assignment: CDR1 SGDLS and CDR2 YYNGEE. CDR3 size: 15 residues. V was clipped by 0 bases and J by 1 base, with 11 bases between them. CDR3 sequence (DNA): TGTGCCAGCAGCGTAGGCAGGTGGGGTTCCTACGAGCAGTACTTC. Amino acid sequence: CASSVGRWGSYEQYF.